Detailed here is one TCR beta chain. Its cognate antigen has yet to be identified. Qualities for individual bases were not recorded, and no much larger clone is one base off. For CDR1 and CDR2, the germline V gene lists SQVTM and ANQGSEA. V has 6 bases trimmed and J has 4 bases trimmed; junction bases matching no gene number 7. From cysteine to phenylalanine, the CDR3 is 13 amino acids long. The entry retains the CDR3 DNA only, 39 bases that are in frame from base 1. Each clonotype received, on average, 10x coverage in deep resolution sequencing performed on a MiSeq, where the target depth lay between 1 in 1 million and 1 in 200,000 T cells. The immunoSEQ hsTCRB Kit was used to generate the TCR beta libraries. The published analysis was carried out like this. ImmunoSEQ Data Assistant and ImmunoSEQ Analyzer were used for data analysis, and V, D and J genes were assigned according to IMGT definitions. Clonality, which ranges from 0 to 1, was calculated as one minus the normalized Shannon entropy of productive rearrangement frequencies. Public clonotype analysis was restricted to overrepresented clonotypes comprising at least 0.05% of each patient's repertoire. Roughly 13 age-matched healthy donor repertoires from immuneACCESS served as clonality controls. TCRdb limited this immuneACCESS table to in-frame rearrangements with V and J called. A share of clones is missing; checked studies link under half to unresolved V genes, and the rest is unexplained. V and J calls and clone size follow that table, whereas D and trimming were derived from the DNA. The sample table shows over 65,000 clones, and 70% to 80% are seen once. The ten largest clones take up approximately 5.1% of the sample.

The data originate from a study of cytotoxic CD8 clonotypes in ibrutinib-treated CLL (TCRdb year 2021). Looking at the study overall: In this cohort, about 16 patients were treatment-naive and fewer than 13 were relapsed/refractory, while around 18 had unmutated IGHV. Cryopreserved peripheral blood mononuclear cells were obtained before treatment, at response, and at either sustained remission or disease progression. Of the 70 to 90 people in the trial, 26 had longitudinal samples available. An average of around 250,000 productive templates and tens of thousands of productive rearrangements was obtained per sample. Partial responses were observed in about 24 patients and complete responses in 2; after a median follow-up of about 69 months, remission was maintained in 15 or so patients and progression was observed in approximately 12. Every sample from remission and from progressive disease was obtained while the patients were still on ibrutinib. The response samples were drawn at a median of 12 months into treatment, with a range of about 6 to 36 months. The paper's findings and limits, for the study overall: At baseline, clonality was higher than in age-matched healthy donors and showed a strong correlation with circulating CD8+ T-cell counts. At ibrutinib response clonality went up, during sustained remission it held steady, and at progression it dropped back toward baseline. Public clonotypes were rare and either shrank or stayed stable during treatment, and the rise in clonality at ibrutinib response reflected expansion of private clonotypes. Sustained-remission and progressing patients did not have matched sampling times, and lymph node repertoires were not examined.

What this sample's time point label stands for: approximately eleven months on ibrutinib. For TCR beta library preparation, roughly 2.1 micrograms of genomic DNA was extracted from cryopreserved PBMCs. Longitudinal blood samples from CLL patients on ibrutinib monotherapy were analyzed using high-throughput TCR beta sequencing. The patients took part in an open-label, single-center phase 2 trial of ibrutinib monotherapy. Here the sequenced sample was PBMCs, taken after 12 months of ibrutinib treatment. The chain was built from TRBV29-1 and TRBJ1-2, with TRBD1 identical over 8 junction bases. This TCR was sampled from a human donor with chronic lymphocytic leukemia. CDR3 region: CSVAGQGGYGYTF. In nucleotides, the sequence is TGCAGCGTCGCAGGACAGGGTGGCTATGGCTACACCTTC.